Listed below are T cell receptor beta chains from one sample, sequenced in a study of blood T cell repertoires in COVID-19. Measured with immunoSEQ multiplex PCR; TCRdb has only the in-frame clones, and not every one. The repertoire consists of around 430,000 clones, with about 87% occurring once and the leading ten covering approximately 10%. The sequenced material came from PBMCs or T cells enriched from blood (not recorded which). These receptors were obtained from a woman aged 45-65 years who had recovered from COVID-19. Each CDR3 is given with its conserved first and last residue. D genes are given only for firm matches. Clone size appears in some rows only: once, few, many, or a class for an expanded clone.

D gene,J gene,V gene,clone size,CDR3 DNA,CDR3 protein
TRBD2,TRBJ2-1,TRBV27,few,TGTGCCAGCAGTCGCCTACCGGGGCGGGGGGGAGGTGAGCAGTTCTTC,CASSRLPGRGGGEQFF
NA,TRBJ2-7,TRBV5-1,NA,TGCGCCAGCAGCTTGCAGGGGTACTACGAGCAGTACTTC,CASSLQGYYEQYF
NA,TRBJ2-3,TRBV7-9,once,TGTGCCAGCAGCTTAGCGGATGGGAGAAGCACAGATACGCAGTATTTT,CASSLADGRSTDTQYF
NA,TRBJ2-2,TRBV19,NA,TGTGCCAGTAGTAGAAAGCCGGTGGGGGAGCTGTTTTTT,CASSRKPVGELFF
NA,TRBJ1-1,TRBV18,NA,TGTGCCAGCTCACCAGGGGGGGAGAACACTGAAGCTTTCTTT,CASSPGGENTEAFF
NA,TRBJ1-3,TRBV30,NA,TGTGCCTGGAGTGTACGAGGGAACTCTGGAAACACCATATATTTT,CAWSVRGNSGNTIYF
TRBD2,TRBJ2-7,TRBV4-1,NA,TGCGCCAGCAGCCAAGGGGGAGGCGGGAGCTCCTACGAGCAGTACTTC,CASSQGGGGSSYEQYF
TRBD2,TRBJ2-7,TRBV30,NA,TGTGCCTGGAGACATACTAGCGGTCGCGAGCAGTACTTC,CAWRHTSGREQYF
TRBD1,TRBJ1-1,TRBV29-1,NA,TGCAGCGTTGAGAGGGACAGAACAAGATCCACTGAAGCTTTCTTT,CSVERDRTRSTEAFF
NA,TRBJ1-1,TRBV2,NA,TGTGCCACCAATCCAGGGGTAAAGAACACTGAAGCTTTCTTT,CATNPGVKNTEAFF
TRBD1,TRBJ2-2,TRBV19,NA,TGTGCCAGTAGTATTATGATTATGGGACGGACAGGCGACACCGGGGAGCTGTTTTTT,CASSIMIMGRTGDTGELFF
NA,TRBJ1-2,TRBV7-9,NA,TGTGCCAGCAGCTTGGGGGGTTCTTCGAAATACAAACCTTCCTATGGCTACACCTTC,CASSLGGSSKYKPSYGYTF
TRBD1,TRBJ1-4,TRBV6-5,NA,TGTGCCAGCACCCAGACAGGGGGTCATGAAAAACTGTTTTTT,CASTQTGGHEKLFF